What follows is one TCR beta chain and its context. Its antigen target is currently unknown. Per-base quality was not reported, and no clone a single base away is much larger than it. This sample was included in a study of cytotoxic CD8 clonotypes in ibrutinib-treated CLL (dated by TCRdb to about 2021). Concerning the study at large: The cohort was composed of 10 to 11 relapsed/refractory and fewer than 16 treatment-naive patients; IGHV unmutated status was identified in 17 patients. Partial responses were observed in approximately 24 patients and complete responses in 2; after a median follow-up of 68 months, remission was maintained in around 14 patients and progression was observed in some twelve. Response samples were taken after a median of 12 months on treatment, ranging from 6 to 36 months. On average, each sample yielded 255,043 productive templates and 85,000 to 95,000 productive rearrangements. Longitudinal samples were available for about 30% of the 86 trial participants. Cryopreserved peripheral blood mononuclear cells were collected at three points: before therapy, at response, and at either sustained remission or disease progression. Patients were still on ibrutinib when every remission and progressive disease sample was collected. What the work shows at the level of the full study, not this receptor alone: Public clonotypes were found to be uncommon and were observed to contract or remain stable during treatment; the increase in clonality was shown to reflect expansion of private clonotypes at ibrutinib response. Sampling times were not matched between sustained-remission and progressing patients, and lymph node repertoires were not studied. Baseline clonality exceeded that of age-matched healthy donors and correlated strongly with circulating CD8+ T-cell counts. Clonality increased at ibrutinib response, stayed stable in sustained remission, and fell back toward baseline at progression.

From the cysteine up to the phenylalanine, the CDR3 has a length of 13 residues. Just CDR3 DNA is preserved here, 39 bases in frame from base 1. CDR1 and CDR2 were assigned from the germline V gene as LGHNA and YSLEER. Between the V and J ends, shortened by 0 bases and 7 bases respectively, the junction contains 9 bases. The goal of deep resolution MiSeq sequencing was a depth between 1 in 1 million and 1 in 200,000 T cells, and coverage averaged 10x per clonotype. The immunoSEQ hsTCRB Kit was used to generate the TCR beta libraries. On the study's bioinformatics: Data were analyzed with ImmunoSEQ Data Assistant and ImmunoSEQ Analyzer, with V, D and J genes assigned per IMGT definitions. Clonality, which ranges from 0 to 1, was calculated as one minus the normalized Shannon entropy of productive rearrangement frequencies. Public clonotype analysis was restricted to overrepresented clonotypes comprising at least 0.05% of each patient's repertoire. Repertoires from more than ten age-matched healthy donors in immuneACCESS were used as clonality controls. Held by TCRdb, this immuneACCESS table contains in-frame sequences only and omits some clones. Under half of the omission traces to an unresolved V gene where checked; the cause of the rest is unknown. The D gene and trimming were derived from the DNA, and the V and J assignments and clone size from that table. The sample contains about 130,000 clones, approximately 80% of them found a single time. About 3.3% of the sample belongs to the ten largest clones.

The sample's time point label, in plain terms: around 25 months on ibrutinib. For TCR beta library preparation, 1.5 to 2.5 micrograms of genomic DNA were extracted from the cryopreserved PBMCs. Longitudinal blood samples from CLL patients on ibrutinib monotherapy underwent high-throughput TCR beta sequencing. The patients took part in an open-label, single-center phase 2 trial of ibrutinib monotherapy. The receptor chain draws on TRBV4-3 and TRBJ1-2, with an unclear D gene assignment. The source was PBMCs, collected after 24 months of ibrutinib treatment. The clonotype originates from a human donor with chronic lymphocytic leukemia. In nucleotide form, the sequence is TGCGCCAGCAGCCAAGATCTTAAGGGTGGCTACACCTTC. Its protein product is CASSQDLKGGYTF.